This T cell receptor (beta chain) was recorded in a study of radiotherapy plus CTLA-4 blockade in lung cancer. Study at large: Disease control was present in around a third of patients, and objective responses in around 20%.

TCRdb's table, derived via immunoSEQ multiplex PCR, lists solely in-frame clones and lacks some. This sample carries 80,000 to 100,000 clones, 75% to 85% of them seen once, and the ten largest clones take around 3.5%. Unmatched junction bases numbered 1, after V lost 1 base and J lost 4 bases. Per germline, CDR1 LGHNT and CDR2 FRNRAP. The CDR3 runs to 15 residues. In regard to this clone: The antigen remains unidentified.

Study-level points and caveats: Following radiotherapy plus ipilimumab, tumor-derived TCR clones expanded in the blood.

This receptor was obtained from a human donor with non-small cell lung cancer who had a partial response to radiotherapy plus ipilimumab. Sequencing used peripheral blood, obtained from a patient treated with radiotherapy plus ipilimumab. V gene TRBV12-5 combines with J gene TRBJ2-5, with TRBD2 identical over 12 bases. CDR3 protein: CASGLGLAGVETQYF. In DNA, the CDR3 is TGTGCTAGTGGTTTGGGACTAGCGGGAGTAGAGACCCAGTACTTC.